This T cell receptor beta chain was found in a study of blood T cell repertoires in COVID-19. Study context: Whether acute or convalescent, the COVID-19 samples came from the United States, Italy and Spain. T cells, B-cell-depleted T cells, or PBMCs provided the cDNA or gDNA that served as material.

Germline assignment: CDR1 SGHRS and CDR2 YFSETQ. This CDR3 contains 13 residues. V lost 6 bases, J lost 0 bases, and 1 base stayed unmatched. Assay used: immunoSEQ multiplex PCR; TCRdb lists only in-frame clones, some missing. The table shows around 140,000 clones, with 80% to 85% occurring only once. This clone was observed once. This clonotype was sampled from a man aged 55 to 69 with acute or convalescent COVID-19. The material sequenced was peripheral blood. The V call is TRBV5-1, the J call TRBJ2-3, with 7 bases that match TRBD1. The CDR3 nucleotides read TGCGCCAGCAAGACAGGGAGCACAGATACGCAGTATTTT. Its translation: CASKTGSTDTQYF.